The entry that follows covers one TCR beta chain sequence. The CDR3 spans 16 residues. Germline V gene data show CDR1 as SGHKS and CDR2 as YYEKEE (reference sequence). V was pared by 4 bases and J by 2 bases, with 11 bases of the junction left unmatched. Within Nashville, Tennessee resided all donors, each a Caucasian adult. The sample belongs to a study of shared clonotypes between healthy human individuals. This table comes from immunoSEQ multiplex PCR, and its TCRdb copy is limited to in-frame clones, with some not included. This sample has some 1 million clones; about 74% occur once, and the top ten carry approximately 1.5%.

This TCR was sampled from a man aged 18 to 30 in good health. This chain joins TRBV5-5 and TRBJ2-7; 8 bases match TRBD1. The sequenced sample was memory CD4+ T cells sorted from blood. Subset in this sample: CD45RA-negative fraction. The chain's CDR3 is CASSLRTGSGTYEQYF. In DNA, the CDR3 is TGTGCCAGCAGCCTTCGGACAGGGTCGGGCACCTACGAGCAGTACTTC.